The 7 T cell receptor beta chains in this list originate from one sample, sequenced in a study of tumor and adjacent non-tumor tissue in lung cancer. The template was RNA from unsorted bulk tissue. Distant lung tissue was collected more than 3 cm away from the tumor edge. TCRbeta libraries were built with three rounds of nested PCR, modified from ARM-PCR. TCRdb analysed the multiplex PCR reads with MiXCR anew, one entry per CDR3 protein. The sample lists more than 75,000 distinct CDR3 sequences, 75% to 90% occurring once. Sequenced input: distant non-tumor lung tissue. These receptors all stem from a man between 60 and 75 years old with small cell lung cancer.

Of note for this clonotype: An end of the junction does not agree with germline; a read error may underlie this. The rearrangement links TRBV29-1 to TRBJ2-1; 7 nucleotides align to TRBD2. Germline V gene sequence: CDR1 SQVTM, CDR2 ANQGSEA. This CDR3 is 15 amino acids long. As DNA, the CDR3 is TGCAGCGTTGAAAATAGGCGGGAGAGGTTAAATGAGCAGTCCTTC. It translates to CSVENRRERLNEQSF.

Note on this clonotype: The germline gene is not matched at one end of the junction; a read error may be the cause. The rearrangement links TRBV12-3 or TRBV12-4 to TRBJ1-4; 7 nucleotides agree with TRBD1. The CDR3 consists of 14 residues. CDR3 DNA: TGTGCCAGCAGTTTCGGAAATACAGGGGCAAAACCGTTTTTT. Translation gives CASSFGNTGAKPFF.

On this clonotype: Germline is not matched at one junction end, which may reflect a read error. The V call is TRBV6-5, the J call TRBJ2-1; no clear D. This CDR3 has 15 amino acids. Germline assignment: CDR1 MNHEY and CDR2 SVGAGI. The DNA of the CDR3 is TGTGCCAGTAGTTACCCTGAAGGAGTGGGTAATGAGCAGTTCTTC. Its translation is CASSYPEGVGNEQFF.

As regards this clonotype: A junction boundary mismatches the germline segment, possibly from a read error. This chain uses TRBV11-2 with TRBJ2-1; D ambiguous. Germline-derived CDR1 and CDR2 are SGHAT and FQNNGV. The CDR3 has 14 residues. The chain's CDR3 is CASNLLAAYNEQFF. For the CDR3, the DNA is TGTGCCAGCAACTTACTGGCGGCCTACAATGAGCAGTTCTTC.

Remarks on this clonotype: A junction end diverges from the germline sequence, so it may reflect a read error. The chain joins TRBV6-2 or TRBV6-3 to TRBJ2-7; 7 bases agree with TRBD1. Per germline, CDR1 MNHEY and CDR2 SVGEGT. The CDR3 extends over 13 amino acids. CDR3 DNA: TGTGTCAGCAGTTGGGACAGTTCCTACGGGCAGTACTTC. Its translation: CVSSWDSSYGQYF.

The V and J genes are TRBV21-1 and TRBJ2-1; whether TRBD1, the table's D call, matches the DNA was not checked. TRBV21-1 is a known pseudogene. The length of the CDR3 is 15 residues. In DNA, the CDR3 is TGTGTCAGTAGCAATCAAGGCAGGGGGCGAAATGAGCAGTTCTTC. Protein: CVSSNQGRGRNEQFF.

To note about this clonotype: One base away lies a much larger clone, so this may be a sequencing read error. This rearrangement joins TRBV7-9 to TRBJ2-3; 9 bases agree with TRBD2. Germline CDR1 SEHNR, CDR2 FQNEAQ (reference sequence). This CDR3 is 17 amino acids long. The CDR3, as DNA: TGTACCAGCGTCTCCGGGACTAGCTTTGGGATCACAGATACGCAGTATTTT. This codes for CTSVSGTSFGITDTQYF.